A selection of T cell receptor beta chains follows, all from one sample in a study of blood T cell repertoires in COVID-19. Sequenced by immunoSEQ multiplex PCR; TCRdb stores in-frame clones only, minus some. Of over 150,000 clones in the sample, about 86% are singletons; the top ten hold 7%. Source material: peripheral blood. These receptors all come from a man over 45 with active or convalescent COVID-19. Each CDR3 is given with its conserved first and last residue. D genes are given only for firm matches. Expanded clones are given a class, and other clones once, few, many or no size at all.

clone size	V gene	J gene	D gene	CDR3 DNA	CDR3 protein
NA	TRBV7-6	TRBJ2-7	NA	TGTGCCAGCACCCCCCGGGTGGAGACCTACGAGCAGTACTTC	CASTPRVETYEQYF
NA	TRBV4-1	TRBJ2-7	TRBD2	TGCGCCAGCAGCCTTCGGGCGGGAGGGCCCGGCGAGCAGTACTTC	CASSLRAGGPGEQYF
once	TRBV6-2/TRBV6-3	TRBJ1-2	NA	TGTGCCAGCAGCCATGAACAGGGAATTTATGGCTACACCTTC	CASSHEQGIYGYTF
NA	TRBV6-5	TRBJ2-3	TRBD2	TGTGCCAGCAGTCGTAGCGGGGGGGCCTGGGATACGCAGTATTTT	CASSRSGGAWDTQYF
NA	TRBV27	TRBJ1-1	NA	TGTGCCAGCAGTTTATGGGGGGGGCTAAGTTTCACTGAAGCTTTCTTT	CASSLWGGLSFTEAFF
NA	TRBV10-2	TRBJ1-2	NA	TGCGCCAGCAGTGTCTTCTCCGGGGGTTCCAACAACTATGGCTACACCTTC	CASSVFSGGSNNYGYTF
NA	TRBV2	TRBJ1-3	NA	TGTGCCAGCAGCCGATCGTACGGGACACACTCTTCTGGAAACACCATATATTTT	CASSRSYGTHSSGNTIYF
NA	TRBV21-1	TRBJ2-5	NA	TGTGCCAGCGGAGCAATAGGGGCCAGGGATGAGACCCAGTACTTC	CASGAIGARDETQYF
NA	TRBV4-1	TRBJ2-7	NA	TGCGCCAGCAGCCAAGGGGGGAGGGGACAAGGCTCCTACGAGCAGTACTTC	CASSQGGRGQGSYEQYF
NA	TRBV11-2	TRBJ1-1	TRBD1	TGTGCCAGCAGCCCTGGGACAGGCCCACTCACTGAAGCTTTCTTT	CASSPGTGPLTEAFF
NA	TRBV9	TRBJ1-4	NA	TGTGCCAGCAGCGTAGGCGGGAGGGGTGAAAAACTGTTTTTT	CASSVGGRGEKLFF
NA	TRBV5-4	TRBJ1-1	TRBD1	TGTGCCAGCAGCTTTAGGACAGGGATGAACACTGAAGCTTTCTTT	CASSFRTGMNTEAFF
NA	TRBV6-5	TRBJ2-7	TRBD1	TGTGCCAGCAGCCGCCGGGGACAGCCTTACGAGCAGTACTTC	CASSRRGQPYEQYF
NA	TRBV6-5	TRBJ1-1	NA	TGTGCCAGCTTCCGGGATTCGAACACTGAAGCTTTCTTT	CASFRDSNTEAFF
once	TRBV4-3	TRBJ2-5	TRBD2	TGCGCCAGCAGCCAGATGGGGACTAGCGGGAGATCAGAGACCCAGTACTTC	CASSQMGTSGRSETQYF
NA	TRBV10-3	TRBJ1-6	TRBD1	TGTGCCATCAGTGATATCCCAGGGGGGAATTCACCCCTCCACTTT	CAISDIPGGNSPLHF
NA	TRBV30	TRBJ1-5	NA	TGTGCCTGGAGTGTTACAGGGATTAGCAATCAGCCCCAGCATTTT	CAWSVTGISNQPQHF
NA	TRBV6-1	TRBJ1-2	TRBD1	TGTGCCAGCAGTAAAGGGACAGGGGACTATGGCTACACCTTC	CASSKGTGDYGYTF
NA	TRBV9	TRBJ2-5	TRBD2	TGTGCCAGCAGCGTAGGGACTAGCGGGAGACGGTACCAAGAGACCCAGTACTTC	CASSVGTSGRRYQETQYF
NA	TRBV27	TRBJ2-1	NA	TGTGCCAGCAGTTCCCCCCCCTTCCAGTTCTTC	CASSSPPFQFF
NA	TRBV3-1/TRBV3-2	TRBJ2-2	NA	TGTGCCAGCAGCCAACCAGGACTGAACACCGGGGAGCTGTTTTTT	CASSQPGLNTGELFF
NA	TRBV6-6	TRBJ1-4	NA	TGTGCCAGCAGTAGGCAGGATGCTAATGAAAAACTGTTTTTT	CASSRQDANEKLFF
many	TRBV11-3	TRBJ1-6	NA	TGTGCCAGCAGGGGGAGTTCACCCCTCCACTTT	CASRGSSPLHF
NA	TRBV7-3	TRBJ2-1	TRBD1	TGTGCCAGCAGCCCCTTGGGCACCAGGGGGAATGAGCAGTTCTTC	CASSPLGTRGNEQFF
NA	TRBV7-3	TRBJ2-3	TRBD2	TGTGCCAGCAGCCCAAATAGCGGGAGCGGCACAGATACGCAGTATTTT	CASSPNSGSGTDTQYF
few	TRBV5-1	TRBJ2-1	TRBD2	TGCGCCAGCAGTCCTTATATCCTCGGACTAGCGGGAGGGCCTACCTACAATGAGCAGTTCTTC	CASSPYILGLAGGPTYNEQFF
once	TRBV5-1	TRBJ1-1	TRBD1	TGCGCCAGCAGCTTGGTGGCAGGGGGCGCCGGGAACACTGAAGCTTTCTTT	CASSLVAGGAGNTEAFF
NA	TRBV12-5	TRBJ1-2	NA	TGTGCTAGTGGTTTGTTCGGGGGGGCTCGTGGCTACACCTTC	CASGLFGGARGYTF
NA	TRBV14	TRBJ1-1	NA	TGTGCCAGCAGCCAACGGACAGTCAATCGGGACACTGAAGCTTTCTTT	CASSQRTVNRDTEAFF
NA	TRBV28	TRBJ1-6	NA	TGTGCCAGCAGTCCCTATCAACGCTCACCCCTCCACTTT	CASSPYQRSPLHF
once	TRBV13	TRBJ2-3	TRBD2	TGTGCCAGCAGCTTAGGAGCGGGGGGCTCCACAGATACGCAGTATTTT	CASSLGAGGSTDTQYF
NA	TRBV5-6	TRBJ2-7	NA	TGTGCCAGCAGCGAGGACAGTGCATCCTACGAGCAGTACTTC	CASSEDSASYEQYF
once	TRBV5-6	TRBJ1-4	NA	TGTGCCAGCAGCTTGGTCGGGGTTAATGAAAAACTGTTTTTT	CASSLVGVNEKLFF
few	TRBV6-1	TRBJ2-2	NA	TGTGCCAGCAGTGAACAGGGTAGTGGGAACACCGGGGAGCTGTTTTTT	CASSEQGSGNTGELFF
NA	TRBV7-9	TRBJ2-1	TRBD2	TGTGCCAGCAGCTTAGGGGTCGGGACTAGCGCGTACAATGAGCAGTTCTTC	CASSLGVGTSAYNEQFF
NA	TRBV2	TRBJ2-1	TRBD1	TGTGCCAGCAGTCGGGACAGGGTCTCCTACAATGAGCAGTTCTTC	CASSRDRVSYNEQFF